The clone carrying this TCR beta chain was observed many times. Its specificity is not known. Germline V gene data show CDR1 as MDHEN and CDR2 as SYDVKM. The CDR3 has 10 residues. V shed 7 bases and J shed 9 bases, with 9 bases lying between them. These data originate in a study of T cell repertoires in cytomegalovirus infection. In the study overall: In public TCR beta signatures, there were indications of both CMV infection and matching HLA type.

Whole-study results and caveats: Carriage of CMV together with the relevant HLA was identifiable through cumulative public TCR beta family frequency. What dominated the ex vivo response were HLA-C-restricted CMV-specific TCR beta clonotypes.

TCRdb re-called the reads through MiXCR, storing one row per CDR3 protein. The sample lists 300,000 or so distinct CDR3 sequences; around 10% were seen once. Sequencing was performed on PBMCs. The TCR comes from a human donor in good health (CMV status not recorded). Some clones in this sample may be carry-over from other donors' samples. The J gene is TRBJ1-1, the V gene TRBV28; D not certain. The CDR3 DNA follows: TGTGCCAGCACCGGGGAGCAAGCTTTCTTT. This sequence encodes CASTGEQAFF.